A selection of T cell receptor beta chains follows, all from one sample in a study of CD8 T cells in Susac syndrome. TCRdb recomputed calls from the immunoSEQ multiplex PCR reads with MiXCR, one row per CDR3 protein. Among around 270,000 distinct CDR3 sequences listed, approximately 90% were seen once. The sequencing input was CD8+ T cells from PBMCs. These receptors came from a human donor with multiple sclerosis. CDR3s leave out the opening cysteine and the closing phenylalanine or tryptophan. Part of the rows lack a size; the others show once, few, many or a class for expanded clones.

.	TRBV30	TRBJ2-1	AWSVPAGHNEQF
.	TRBV3-1	TRBJ1-2	ASSQTPGQGIYGYT
.	TRBV7-9	TRBJ2-5	ASSPTYQETQY
.	TRBV27	TRBJ2-1	ASSPRAAGDTNNYNEQF
.	TRBV7-9	TRBJ2-3	ASSLKITDTQY
.	TRBV10-3	TRBJ1-6	AISDWVWSPLH
.	TRBV18	TRBJ2-3	ASSPPTDPREDTQY
.	TRBV4-3	TRBJ2-7	ASSQDQSAEQY
.	TRBV30	TRBJ2-7	AWSEGSGSSSYEQY
.	TRBV7-8	TRBJ2-3	ASSLSPTSGSSNTQY
.	TRBV27	TRBJ2-7	ASSPRGASSYEQY
.	TRBV7-9	TRBJ2-5	ASSARQGAWETQY
.	TRBV27	TRBJ1-1	ASSFSEYTEAF
.	TRBV19	TRBJ2-2	ATRTANTGELF
.	TRBV2	TRBJ1-5	ASGTGGAQPQH
once	TRBV6-2/TRBV6-3	TRBJ2-7	ASSLRAGGPYEQY
.	TRBV2	TRBJ2-5	ASSEPTGWETQY
.	TRBV7-8	TRBJ2-7	ASSSRRWSGYEQY
.	TRBV28	TRBJ1-1	ASSPTNMNAEAF
once	TRBV4-2	TRBJ2-7	ASSRTGHEQY
.	TRBV12-3/TRBV12-4	TRBJ2-1	ASSSFAKDYNEQF
.	TRBV30	TRBJ2-7	AWRKKGLAYEQY
.	TRBV28	TRBJ2-1	ASSKPGLAGVHEQF
.	TRBV7-8	TRBJ2-4	ASSSVNRGLGAKNIQY
.	TRBV5-1	TRBJ2-2	ASIRGTENTGELF
.	TRBV9	TRBJ2-3	ASSVAPGMTDTQY
.	TRBV5-1	TRBJ2-5	ASSHGLGGSQETQY
.	TRBV7-9	TRBJ1-4	ASSLVEGRSEKLF
.	TRBV20-1	TRBJ2-1	SAPKVVGGVGEQF
.	TRBV28	TRBJ2-1	ASSFARGGGLSSYNEQF
.	TRBV4-3	TRBJ2-7	ASSQVLGTGYEQY
.	TRBV6-2/TRBV6-3	TRBJ2-5	ASSWTTSGTERETQY